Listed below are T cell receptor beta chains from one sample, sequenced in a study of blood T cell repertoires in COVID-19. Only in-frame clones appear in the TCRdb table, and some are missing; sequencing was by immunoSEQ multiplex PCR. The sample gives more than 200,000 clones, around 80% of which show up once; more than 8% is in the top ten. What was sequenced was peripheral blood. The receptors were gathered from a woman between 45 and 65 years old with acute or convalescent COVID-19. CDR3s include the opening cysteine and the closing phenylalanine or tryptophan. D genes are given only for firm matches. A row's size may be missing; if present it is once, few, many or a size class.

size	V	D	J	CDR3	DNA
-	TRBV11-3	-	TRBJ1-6	CASSFEENSPLHF	TGTGCCAGCAGCTTTGAGGAAAACTCACCCCTCCACTTT
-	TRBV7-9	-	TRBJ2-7	CASSLQGYEQYF	TGTGCCAGCAGCCTTCAGGGTTACGAGCAGTACTTC
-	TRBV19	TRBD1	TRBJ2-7	CASSFGTGGFYEQYF	TGTGCCAGTAGTTTCGGGACAGGGGGCTTCTACGAGCAGTACTTC
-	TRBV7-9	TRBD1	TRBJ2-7	CASSSTGGSEQYF	TGTGCCAGCAGCTCTACAGGGGGCAGCGAGCAGTACTTC
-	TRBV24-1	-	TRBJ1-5	CATSDTGLPQHF	TGTGCCACCAGTGACACAGGGCTGCCCCAGCATTTT
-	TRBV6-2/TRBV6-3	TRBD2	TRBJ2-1	CASSDGAGADNEQFF	TGTGCCAGCAGTGATGGGGCGGGAGCGGACAATGAGCAGTTCTTC
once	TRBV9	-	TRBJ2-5	CASSPRGGLETQYF	TGTGCCAGCAGCCCCCGGGGAGGACTGGAGACCCAGTACTTC
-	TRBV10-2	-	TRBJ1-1	CASRVTGNTEAFF	TGCGCCAGCAGGGTGACAGGGAACACTGAAGCTTTCTTT
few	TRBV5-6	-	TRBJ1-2	CASSSYRENTF	TGTGCCAGCAGCTCTTACAGGGAGAACACCTTC
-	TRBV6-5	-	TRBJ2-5	CASSYGNSQETQYF	TGTGCCAGCAGTTACGGCAACAGCCAAGAGACCCAGTACTTC
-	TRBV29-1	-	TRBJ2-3	CSVGREFYEDTQYF	TGCAGCGTTGGTCGAGAGTTTTACGAGGATACGCAGTATTTT
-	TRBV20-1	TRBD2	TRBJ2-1	CSASGATSGSGNEQFF	TGCAGTGCTAGTGGGGCGACTAGCGGGAGTGGGAATGAGCAGTTCTTC
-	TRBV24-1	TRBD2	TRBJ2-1	CATSRGLAGNNEQFF	TGTGCCACCAGTAGGGGACTAGCGGGGAACAATGAGCAGTTCTTC
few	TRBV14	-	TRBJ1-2	CASSQYTGQFYGYTF	TGTGCCAGCAGCCAATACACAGGACAGTTCTATGGCTACACCTTC
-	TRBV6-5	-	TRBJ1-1	CASTQTGEDTEAFF	TGTGCCAGCACCCAGACGGGAGAGGACACTGAAGCTTTCTTT
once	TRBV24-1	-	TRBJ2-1	CATSRPGVGEQFF	TGTGCCACCAGTCGCCCAGGGGTGGGTGAGCAGTTCTTC